This passage covers 31 T cell receptor beta chains from one sample sequenced in a study of shared clonotypes between healthy human individuals. Generated by immunoSEQ multiplex PCR, the TCRdb table keeps only in-frame clones and is missing some. Found here are about 2.2 million clones, just over 90% of them singletons; the top ten hold around 1.7%. Positively selected for CCR7, the CD45RO-negative cells used as naive CD8 cells excluded terminally differentiated effector memory CD45RA+ cells. Sequenced: naive CD8+ T cells from PBMCs. These receptors were taken from a man between 18 and 35 years old in good health. Some clones in this sample may be carry-over from other donors' samples.

This clone occurred a few times. V gene TRBV19 combines with J gene TRBJ1-5, with unresolved D. The CDR3 sequence is 15 residues long. The germline V gene encodes CDR1 LNHDA and CDR2 SQIVND (reference sequence). Trimming left V 4 bases short and J 1 base short, with 11 bases between. CDR3: CASSSLAGSNQPQHF. The CDR3 DNA is TGTGCCAGTAGTAGCCTCGCCGGCAGCAATCAGCCCCAGCATTTT.

CDR3: CASSSSSSGQGSYEQYF. The CDR3 coding sequence is TGTGCCAGCAGCTCTTCTTCGTCCGGACAGGGATCCTACGAGCAGTACTTC. The chain joins TRBV7-9 to TRBJ2-7, with TRBD1 identical over 8 bases. Looked up from germline, CDR1 is SEHNR and CDR2 is FQNEAQ (reference sequence). The CDR3 length is 17 residues. The ends lost 4 bases at V and 1 base at J; junction bases unmatched: 12. Looking up the rest from reference TRBV7-9 and TRBJ2-7 gives the full variable domain: DTGVSQNPRHKITKRGQNVTFRCDPISEHNRLYWYRQTLGQGPEFLTYFQNEAQLEKSRLLSDRFSAERPKGSFSTLEIQRTEQGDSAMYLCASSSSSSGQGSYEQYFGPGTRLTVT.

V is TRBV19 and J is TRBJ2-1; D is unresolved. Germline V gene data show CDR1 as LNHDA and CDR2 as SQIVND (reference sequence). V was shortened by 3 bases and J by 2 bases, with 11 bases between the two germline ends. The CDR3 is made up of 15 amino acids. The CDR3 DNA sequence: TGTGCCAGTAGTATTGGTCTAGACACCTACAATGAGCAGTTCTTC. Translated, it gives CASSIGLDTYNEQFF.

This clone has only a few counts. The identical CDR3 is also encoded by other nucleotide sequences in the sample. The chain joins TRBV28 to TRBJ1-2, with D hard to call. Germline CDR1 and CDR2: MDHEN and SYDVKM. This CDR3 has 13 amino acids. With 2 bases removed from V and 2 bases from J, the gap between germline ends came to 6 bases. For the CDR3, the DNA is TGTGCCAGCAGTTTAGGAGGAAACTATGGCTACACCTTC. Translated: CASSLGGNYGYTF.

This chain joins TRBV10-3 and TRBJ2-1; D perhaps matches TRBD2 (5 bases). CDR1 and CDR2 (germline): ENHRY, SYGVKD. This CDR3 has 14 amino acids. Trimming left V 0 bases short and J 8 bases short, with 11 bases between. CDR3 nucleotides: TGTGCCATCAGTGAGTCGGGTCTAGCAGATGAGCAGTTCTTC. Its protein is CAISESGLADEQFF.

The chain uses TRBV27 and TRBJ2-5; TRBD1 agrees at 8 bases. CDR3 size: 18 residues. J gave up 3 bases and V 1 base, and 13 bases lay outside the gene matches. CDR1 is MNHEY, CDR2 SMNVEV, per germline (reference sequence). CDR3 sequence: CASSLWDRSPPRKETQYF. CDR3 in DNA: TGTGCCAGCAGTTTATGGGACAGGTCCCCCCCCCGGAAAGAGACCCAGTACTTC.

This chain joins TRBV4-2 and TRBJ2-5; possible D gene TRBD2, 6 bases. The ends were cut back, 0 bases at V and 3 bases at J, with 8 bases in the middle. The CDR3 is 14 residues long. Per the germline V gene, CDR1 is LGHNA and CDR2 is YNFKEQ. CDR3 DNA: TGTGCCAGCAGCCAAGACGGCGGGGAAGAGACCCAGTACTTC. It encodes CASSQDGGEETQYF.

The genes are TRBV10-3 and TRBJ1-1, with D possibly matching TRBD1 (6 bases). V lost 10 bases and J lost 0, with 15 bases in between. CDR1 and CDR2 (germline): ENHRY, SYGVKD. The CDR3 runs to 14 residues. This chain's CDR3 is CATQQGAMNTEAFF. The CDR3 coding sequence is TGTGCCACCCAACAGGGAGCGATGAACACTGAAGCTTTCTTT.

V and J are TRBV19 and TRBJ1-1; D may be TRBD1 (5 bases). Germline loops: CDR1 LNHDA, CDR2 SQIVND (reference sequence). The CDR3 consists of 15 residues. V shed 7 bases and J shed 0 bases, with 15 bases lying between them. The CDR3 protein is CASTGEGPLNTEAFF. The CDR3 DNA is TGTGCCAGTACCGGGGAGGGACCCTTGAACACTGAAGCTTTCTTT.

The chain joins TRBV27 to TRBJ2-3; TRBD2 matches 9 bases. CDR1 and CDR2 (germline): MNHEY, SMNVEV (reference sequence). V was clipped by 2 bases and J by 2 bases; unmatched bases: 8. The CDR3 totals 17 residues. For the CDR3, the DNA is TGTGCCAGCAGTTTAAGAGGTCTAGCGGGACCCACAGATACGCAGTATTTT. As protein: CASSLRGLAGPTDTQYF.

The rearrangement joins TRBV5-6 to TRBJ2-7; 13 nucleotides align to TRBD2. Per germline, CDR1 SGHDT and CDR2 YYEEEE. The V gene end was trimmed by 4 bases and the J gene end by 1 base; junction bases not matched to a gene: 5. This CDR3 has 16 amino acids. CDR3 region: CASSHGLAGASYEQYF. The CDR3, as DNA: TGTGCCAGCAGCCACGGACTAGCGGGAGCATCCTACGAGCAGTACTTC.

This sequence joins TRBV9 and TRBJ2-3, with TRBD2 identical over 7 bases. The CDR3 length is 14 residues. Germline trimming cut 7 bases from V and 2 bases from J; bases unmatched to any gene: 7. CDR1 SGDLS and CDR2 YYNGEE come from the germline V gene. The CDR3, as DNA: TGTGCCAGCGGACCTAGCGGAGCCACAGATACGCAGTATTTT. Translating it yields CASGPSGATDTQYF.

This sequence joins TRBV13 and TRBJ2-1; a weak D match, TRBD2 (5 bases). V lost 5 bases to trimming and J lost 8 bases, with 16 bases between them. The CDR3 length is 14 residues. The germline CDR1 and CDR2 sequences are PRHDT and FYEKMQ (reference sequence). The chain's CDR3 is CASSLSIERDEQFF. The CDR3 DNA sequence: TGTGCCAGCAGCCTAAGTATTGAGAGGGATGAGCAGTTCTTC.

The chain uses TRBV7-6 and TRBJ2-7; no definite D call. V lost 1 base to trimming and J lost 0 bases, with 7 bases between them. The germline V gene has CDR1 SGHVS and CDR2 FNYEAQ. The CDR3 totals 14 residues. The CDR3 DNA reads as TGTGCCAGCAGCTTAGAGGGCTACTCCTACGAGCAGTACTTC. This codes for CASSLEGYSYEQYF.

This clone occurred once. The V call is TRBV7-9, the J call TRBJ2-7; no definite D call. V was trimmed by 5 bases and J by 5 bases, leaving 10 bases between them. The CDR3 totals 12 residues. The germline gives CDR1 SEHNR, CDR2 FQNEAQ (reference sequence). This chain's CDR3 is CASSHIRDEQYF. Here the CDR3 DNA reads TGTGCCAGCAGCCATATTCGGGACGAGCAGTACTTC.

V usage is TRBV7-9 and J usage is TRBJ2-7, with a possible D match to TRBD1 (5 bases). Germline V gene sequence: CDR1 SEHNR, CDR2 FQNEAQ (reference sequence). Trimming took 10 bases from V and 2 from J, leaving 18 bases between them. This CDR3 spans 14 amino acids. CDR3 loop: CAINRIDSPYEQYF. For the CDR3, the DNA is TGTGCCATCAACCGCATCGACAGCCCCTACGAGCAGTACTTC. Variable domain in full (rest from reference TRBV7-9 and TRBJ2-7): DTGVSQNPRHKITKRGQNVTFRCDPISEHNRLYWYRQTLGQGPEFLTYFQNEAQLEKSRLLSDRFSAERPKGSFSTLEIQRTEQGDSAMYLCAINRIDSPYEQYFGPGTRLTVT.

This chain connects TRBV5-8 to TRBJ1-3; possible D gene TRBD1, 5 bases. CDR3 length: 16 residues. Germline V gene lookup returns CDR1 SGHTS and CDR2 YDEGEE. V was pared by 0 bases and J by 0 bases, with 10 bases between. CDR3 sequence (DNA): TGTGCCAGCAGCTTGGCGGGGCTGGTCTCTGGAAACACCATATATTTT. Protein: CASSLAGLVSGNTIYF.

The chain uses TRBV11-2 and TRBJ2-7; a possible D gene is TRBD2 (6 bases). CDR1 and CDR2 (germline): SGHAT, FQNNGV. Between the trimmed V and J ends, which lost 0 bases and 0 bases, there was a span of 12 bases. There are 16 residues in the CDR3. The CDR3 protein is CASSLDPVGSSYEQYF. Here the CDR3 DNA reads TGTGCCAGCAGCTTAGATCCCGTCGGGAGCTCCTACGAGCAGTACTTC.

This sequence joins TRBV28 and TRBJ1-1; D not certain. Germline assignment: CDR1 MDHEN and CDR2 SYDVKM. The V and J ends lost 4 bases and 0 bases respectively, with 6 bases between them. This CDR3 is 13 amino acids long. The CDR3 spells CASSWQLNTEAFF. The CDR3 DNA reads as TGTGCCAGCAGTTGGCAGCTGAACACTGAAGCTTTCTTT.

The chain uses TRBV5-6 and TRBJ2-1; TRBD1 matches 7 bases. The CDR3 is 15 amino acids. The germline V gene encodes CDR1 SGHDT and CDR2 YYEEEE. The V gene end was trimmed by 4 bases and the J gene end by 6 bases; junction bases not matched to a gene: 10. The CDR3 coding sequence is TGTGCCAGCAGCCGAACCACAGGGGAGCTCAATGAGCAGTTCTTC. As protein: CASSRTTGELNEQFF.

Only one count was recorded for this clone. The V and J genes are TRBV21-1 and TRBJ2-2. TRBV21-1 has pseudogene status. CDR3 length: 17 amino acids. Here the CDR3 reads CASSKVPAGPNTGELFF. CDR3 DNA sequence: TGTGCCAGCAGCAAAGTTCCGGCCGGTCCGAACACCGGGGAGCTGTTTTTT.

The V call is TRBV15, the J call TRBJ2-2; 9 nucleotides line up with TRBD2. The germline V gene encodes CDR1 LNHNV and CDR2 YYDKDF (reference sequence). The CDR3 runs to 16 residues. Losses at the gene ends were 3 bases for V and 1 base for J; bases not matched to a gene: 3. CDR3 protein: CATSRRLAENTGELFF. DNA of the CDR3: TGTGCCACCAGCAGGAGACTAGCGGAGAACACCGGGGAGCTGTTTTTT.

The chain combines TRBV28 with TRBJ1-2, with a possible D match to TRBD1 (6 bases). Trimming left V 6 bases short and J 3 bases short, with 17 bases between. CDR1 is MDHEN and CDR2 is SYDVKM in the germline V gene. The CDR3 is 15 amino acids. CDR3 protein: CASRPTGGPYYGYTF. CDR3 nucleotides: TGTGCCAGCAGGCCGACGGGGGGGCCATACTATGGCTACACCTTC.

This chain connects TRBV27 to TRBJ2-5; perhaps TRBD2 as D (7 bases). Per germline, CDR1 MNHEY and CDR2 SMNVEV (reference sequence). The V gene lost 2 bases and the J gene lost 9 bases, with 16 bases spanning the gap. This CDR3 spans 14 amino acids. The CDR3 bases are TGTGCCAGCAGTTTAGGACTAGAGGGGGTTCCCCAGTACTTC. This sequence encodes CASSLGLEGVPQYF.

The gene calls are TRBV30 and TRBJ1-2, with a tentative D call TRBD1 (5 bases). Germline V gene sequence: CDR1 GTSNPN, CDR2 SVGIG (reference sequence). The CDR3 is 13 amino acids. V dropped 5 bases and J dropped 2 bases, with 12 bases sitting between them. For the CDR3, the DNA is TGTGCCTGGGAGACAGTGGCCAACTATGGCTACACCTTC. This encodes CAWETVANYGYTF.

This chain joins TRBV15 and TRBJ1-2, with no clear D. Germline assignment: CDR1 LNHNV and CDR2 YYDKDF (reference sequence). V shed 2 bases and J shed 0 bases, with 4 bases lying between them. The CDR3 totals 13 residues. CDR3 in DNA: TGTGCCACCAGCAGACGGTCTAACTATGGCTACACCTTC. It specifies CATSRRSNYGYTF.

The chain uses TRBV7-2 and TRBJ1-3; D is unresolved. Trimming pared 4 bases from V and 2 bases from J, leaving 18 bases between. Per the germline V gene, CDR1 is SGHTA and CDR2 is FQGNSA. The CDR3 loop spans 17 amino acids. The CDR3 bases are TGTGCCAGCAGCTATTACCCGGGTCACCAGCCTGGAAACACCATATATTTT. The encoded protein is CASSYYPGHQPGNTIYF.

The genes are TRBV21-1 and TRBJ2-7; TRBD2 was called by the table and not checked on the DNA. TRBV21-1 is given as a pseudogene. CDR3 length: 16 amino acids. The CDR3 nucleotides read TGTGCCAGCAGCAAAGCGGCTAGCGGGACTTACTACGAGCAGTACTTC. Translation: CASSKAASGTYYEQYF.

The J gene is TRBJ2-3, the V gene TRBV29-1, with unresolved D. CDR3 length equals 12 residues. The ends were cut back, 5 bases at V and 0 bases at J, with 6 bases in the middle. In germline, CDR1 is SQVTM, CDR2 ANQGSEA. CDR3 in amino acids: CSVWASTDTQYF. CDR3 nucleotides: TGCAGCGTTTGGGCCAGCACAGATACGCAGTATTTT.

The chain carries TRBV11-2 and TRBJ1-2; weak D call: TRBD1 (6 bases). CDR1 is SGHAT and CDR2 is FQNNGV in the germline V gene. The CDR3 runs to 12 residues. The V end lost 5 bases, the J end lost 7 bases, and 11 bases lay between the germline ends. The CDR3 DNA reads as TGTGCCAGCAGCCAAGGGACATCTGGCTACACCTTC. Translation gives CASSQGTSGYTF.

The gene calls are TRBV28 and TRBJ2-3; 7 nucleotides align to TRBD1. The V gene end was trimmed by 1 base and the J gene end by 4 bases; junction bases not matched to a gene: 5. CDR3 length: 15 amino acids. Germline loops: CDR1 MDHEN, CDR2 SYDVKM. In DNA, the CDR3 is TGTGCCAGCAGTTTATCCCCCGACAGGGCAGATACGCAGTATTTT. As protein: CASSLSPDRADTQYF.